The 24 T cell receptor beta chains below come from one sample, sequenced in a study of OX40 agonist ivuxolimab in advanced cancers. TCRdb's table, derived via immunoSEQ multiplex PCR, lists solely in-frame clones and lacks some. Of about 45,000 clones in the sample, about four fifths were seen once. The sequencing used CD4+ or CD8+ T cells sorted from blood, collected in a trial of the OX40 agonist ivuxolimab. Receptors were obtained from an adult with an advanced solid tumor such as melanoma, head and neck, liver or kidney cancer.

The chain couples TRBV6-1 to TRBJ1-2; D is undetermined. V lost 8 bases and J lost 0, with 16 bases in between. Germline loops: CDR1 MNHNS, CDR2 SASEGT. The CDR3 has 15 residues. CDR3 amino acids: CASVVAEPSNYGYTF. The CDR3 DNA sequence: TGTGCCAGCGTTGTGGCAGAACCTTCTAACTATGGCTACACCTTC.

The V gene is TRBV28, the J gene TRBJ2-1, with 10 bases aligning to TRBD2. Germline V gives CDR1 MDHEN, CDR2 SYDVKM. V lost 7 bases to trimming and J lost 9 bases; unmatched junction nucleotides: 18. The CDR3 consists of 17 residues. The CDR3, as DNA: TGTGCCAGCACTACTAGGTACGGACTAGCGGTCGGGGGTGAGCAGTTCTTC. Its protein is CASTTRYGLAVGGEQFF.

This chain links TRBV6-1 with TRBJ1-2; D ambiguous. CDR1 is MNHNS and CDR2 is SASEGT in the germline V gene. CDR3 length: 13 amino acids. Trimming pared 7 bases from V and 4 bases from J, leaving 13 bases between. The CDR3 DNA follows: TGTGCCAGCATCGGTGAATACCGCTATGGCTACACCTTC. Translated, it gives CASIGEYRYGYTF.

In its sample, this clone was seen a few times. This rearrangement joins TRBV7-2 to TRBJ2-2; D assignment may be TRBD1 or TRBD2 (5 bases each). The CDR3 loop spans 15 amino acids. V shed 3 bases and J shed 3 bases, with 11 bases lying between them. The germline gives CDR1 SGHTA, CDR2 FQGNSA. Here the CDR3 reads CASSFGAGYTGELFF. Written as DNA, the CDR3 is TGTGCCAGCAGCTTCGGGGCAGGGTACACCGGGGAGCTGTTTTTT.

The chain employs TRBV5-1 and TRBJ1-1; D unresolved. This CDR3 comprises 12 residues. V gave up 4 bases and J gave up 8 bases, with 12 bases separating them. CDR1 is SGHRS, CDR2 YFSETQ, per germline. CDR3 DNA: TGCGCCAGCAGCGCCCTCCAAGGGGAAGCTTTCTTT. Its translation is CASSALQGEAFF.

The V gene is TRBV11-2, the J gene TRBJ2-6; D could derive from TRBD1 or TRBD2 (5 bases each). Germline loops: CDR1 SGHAT, CDR2 FQNNGV. The V end lost 5 bases, the J end lost 0 bases, and 20 bases lay between the germline ends. This CDR3 spans 19 amino acids. Here the CDR3 DNA reads TGTGCCAGCAGCGAGGGTATTATCCGAGGGGTCTCTGGGGCCAACGTCCTGACTTTC. Translation: CASSEGIIRGVSGANVLTF.

This clone is a singleton in its sample. This chain connects TRBV30 to TRBJ2-7; TRBD2 is a possible D gene (5 bases). Germline CDR1 GTSNPN, CDR2 SVGIG (reference sequence). V lost 3 bases, J lost 1 base, and 10 bases lay in between. The CDR3 spans 13 residues. This CDR3 is CAWRGGNSYEQYF. The CDR3 DNA sequence: TGTGCCTGGAGAGGAGGCAATTCCTACGAGCAGTACTTC.

In its sample, this clone was seen a few times. V is TRBV30 and J is TRBJ1-4; D is possibly TRBD1 (5 bases). Germline V gene data show CDR1 as GTSNPN and CDR2 as SVGIG (reference sequence). This CDR3 has 13 residues. Trimming removed 5 bases at V and 6 bases at J, with 13 bases between. CDR3 residues: CAWLGVSDEKLFF. The DNA of the CDR3 is TGTGCCTGGCTGGGGGTTTCTGATGAAAAACTGTTTTTT.

V is TRBV7-9 and J is TRBJ1-4; D ambiguous. Germline loops: CDR1 SEHNR, CDR2 FQNEAQ (reference sequence). This CDR3 is built from 15 residues. V lost 5 bases and J 13 bases, leaving 23 bases between the germline ends. CDR3 DNA sequence: TGTGCCAGCAGCGAGGGCCTCGTCGAATCAGTCGGACTGTTTTTT. Translated: CASSEGLVESVGLFF.

The CDR3 loop is CASSTGVTEQYF. The CDR3 DNA sequence: TGTGCCAGCAGTACGGGAGTGACCGAGCAGTACTTC. The genes are TRBV28 and TRBJ2-7; a possible D gene is TRBD2 (6 bases). The length of the CDR3 is 12 residues. Trimming took off 5 bases at V and 6 bases at J, with 11 bases between the two ends. Germline V CDR1 and CDR2: MDHEN, SYDVKM. The variable domain in full, with the rest retrieved from reference TRBV28 and TRBJ2-7, is DVKVTQSSRYLVKRTGEKVFLECVQDMDHENMFWYRQDPGLGLRLIYFSYDVKMKEKGDIPEGYSVSREKKERFSLILESASTNQTSMYLCASSTGVTEQYFGPGTRLTVT.

The chain joins TRBV9 to TRBJ1-5; no reliable D call. The V end was cut by 2 bases, the J end by 7 bases, with 4 bases between. Germline loops: CDR1 SGDLS, CDR2 YYNGEE. This CDR3 comprises 11 residues. The CDR3 coding sequence is TGTGCCAGCAGCGTGTCACAGCCCCAGCATTTT. This codes for CASSVSQPQHF. Full variable domain (rest looked up from reference TRBV9 and TRBJ1-5): DSGVTQTPKHLITATGQRVTLRCSPRSGDLSVYWYQQSLDQGLQFLIQYYNGEERAKGNILERFSAQQFPDLHSELNLSSLELGDSALYFCASSVSQPQHFGDGTRLSIL.

This clone was picked up a small number of times. V and J are TRBV6-1 and TRBJ1-4; no clear D gene. Germline CDR1 is MNHNS and CDR2 is SASEGT. There are 14 residues in the CDR3. Trimming stripped 3 bases from V and 7 bases from J, with 12 bases between. CDR3 nucleotides: TGTGCCAGCAGTGATCTCTGGGGTGGTGAAAAACTGTTTTTT. Translation: CASSDLWGGEKLFF.

V and J are TRBV11-3 and TRBJ2-3; 9 positions agree with TRBD2. Trimming cost V 1 base and J 5 bases; bases outside gene matches: 4. This CDR3 has 15 amino acids. In germline, CDR1 is SGHNT, CDR2 YENEEA. CDR3 DNA sequence: TGTGCCAGCAGCTTAGGCGGGAGGGCCATAGATACGCAGTATTTT. Translating it yields CASSLGGRAIDTQYF.

J is TRBJ2-3 and V is TRBV7-6, with TRBD1 matching 7 bases. This CDR3 spans 17 amino acids. V lost 5 bases, J lost 1 base, and 12 bases stayed unmatched. CDR1 is SGHVS, CDR2 FNYEAQ, per germline. Here the CDR3 DNA reads TGTGCCAGCAGCCAAACTGACAGGGTCCTTGGCACAGATACGCAGTATTTT. This codes for CASSQTDRVLGTDTQYF.

The table lists this clone with a few counts. V usage is TRBV7-8 and J usage is TRBJ1-2, with unresolved D. Trimming removed 5 bases from V and 0 bases from J, with 10 bases in between. The CDR3 has 14 amino acids. Germline V gene sequence: CDR1 SGHVS, CDR2 FQNEAQ. The CDR3 bases are TGTGCCAGCAGCACCGGGCCGGCTAACTATGGCTACACCTTC. It codes for CASSTGPANYGYTF.

The chain combines TRBV4-2 with TRBJ2-7; D is possibly TRBD2 (6 bases). Germline V lookup: CDR1 LGHNA, CDR2 YNFKEQ. The CDR3 has 16 amino acids. V was pared by 0 bases and J by 0 bases, with 12 bases between. The CDR3 DNA is TGTGCCAGCAGCCAAGATAGAGCGGGTAGCTCCTACGAGCAGTACTTC. This encodes CASSQDRAGSSYEQYF.

This chain connects TRBV2 to TRBJ1-5; D might be TRBD1 (6 bases). Germline CDR1 SNHLY, CDR2 FYNNEI. This CDR3 spans 16 amino acids. The ends were cut back, 6 bases at V and 1 base at J, with 16 bases in the middle. The CDR3: CASRASRGASNQPQHF. CDR3 nucleotides: TGTGCCAGCAGAGCCTCCAGGGGCGCGAGCAATCAGCCCCAGCATTTT.

The chain couples TRBV9 to TRBJ2-2; D remains unclear. The CDR3 has 13 amino acids. Trimming took 0 bases from V and 5 from J, leaving 5 bases between them. Per the germline V gene, CDR1 is SGDLS and CDR2 is YYNGEE. The CDR3 protein is CASSVVVTGELFF. CDR3 nucleotides: TGTGCCAGCAGCGTAGTTGTAACCGGGGAGCTGTTTTTT.

This clone appeared a few times. The rearrangement joins TRBV15 to TRBJ1-6; TRBD1 matches 7 bases. J lost 10 bases, V lost 0 bases, and 9 bases had no gene match. CDR3 length: 16 residues. The germline CDR1 and CDR2 sequences are LNHNV and YYDKDF (reference sequence). CDR3 residues: CATSRDHPGGRSPLHF. Written as DNA, the CDR3 is TGTGCCACCAGCAGAGATCATCCAGGGGGGAGATCACCCCTCCACTTT.

As regards this clone: The junction does not match germline at one end; this may be a read error. V and J are TRBV10-2 and TRBJ2-4; D gene unclear. The CDR3 has 14 residues. Germline CDR1 is WSHSY and CDR2 is SAAADI. DNA for the CDR3: TGCGCCAGCAGGGAGTGGGTAGCCAAAAACATTCAGTACTTC. It codes for CASREWVAKNIQYF.

The chain couples TRBV2 to TRBJ1-1; D ambiguous. The CDR3 is 11 amino acids. From germline, CDR1 is SNHLY and CDR2 FYNNEI. V was clipped by 5 bases and J by 3 bases, with 4 bases between them. CDR3 protein: CASSRDTEAFF. CDR3 coding DNA: TGTGCCAGCAGTAGGGACACTGAAGCTTTCTTT.

The chain has TRBV2 and TRBJ1-1; the D gene is possibly TRBD1 (6 bases). Germline V CDR1 and CDR2: SNHLY, FYNNEI. Trimming left V 3 bases short and J 5 bases short, with 13 bases between. The CDR3 consists of 14 residues. CDR3 coding DNA: TGTGCCAGCAGTGATTGGAGGGGGGCAACTGAAGCTTTCTTT. This translates into CASSDWRGATEAFF.

The chain is built from TRBV11-3 and TRBJ2-3; D gene unclear. Trimming stripped 7 bases from V and 0 bases from J, with 14 bases between. CDR3 size: 15 residues. Germline V gene lookup returns CDR1 SGHNT and CDR2 YENEEA. CDR3 loop: CASTSHLASTDTQYF. The CDR3 coding sequence is TGTGCCAGCACCTCGCATCTGGCTAGCACAGATACGCAGTATTTT.

The genes are TRBV9 and TRBJ2-1, with a possible D match to TRBD2 (5 bases). The CDR3 is made up of 15 amino acids. Germline V CDR1 and CDR2: SGDLS, YYNGEE. With 0 bases removed from V and 7 bases from J, the gap between germline ends came to 14 bases. This CDR3 reads CASSVAGSRINEQFF. In nucleotides, the CDR3 is TGTGCCAGCAGCGTAGCTGGGAGTCGGATTAATGAGCAGTTCTTC.